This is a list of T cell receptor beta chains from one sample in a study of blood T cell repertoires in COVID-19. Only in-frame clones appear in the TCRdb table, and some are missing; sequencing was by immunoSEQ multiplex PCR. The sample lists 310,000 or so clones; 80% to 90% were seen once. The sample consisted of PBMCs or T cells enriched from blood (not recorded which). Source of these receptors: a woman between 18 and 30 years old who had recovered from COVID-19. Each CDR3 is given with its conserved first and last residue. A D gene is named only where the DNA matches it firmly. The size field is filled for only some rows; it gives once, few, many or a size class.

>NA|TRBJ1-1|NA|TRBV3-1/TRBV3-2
CASSQGGRAAFF
TGTGCCAGCAGCCAAGGGGGCAGGGCAGCTTTCTTT
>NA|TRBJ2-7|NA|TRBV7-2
CASSLSPPYEQYF
TGTGCCAGCAGCCTAAGTCCACCCTACGAGCAGTACTTC
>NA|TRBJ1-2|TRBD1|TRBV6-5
CASSIRDRGNYGYTF
TGTGCCAGCAGTATCCGGGACAGGGGGAACTATGGCTACACCTTC
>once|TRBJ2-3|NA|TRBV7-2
CASSLGGVSTDTQYF
TGTGCCAGCAGCTTAGGGGGGGTAAGCACAGATACGCAGTATTTT
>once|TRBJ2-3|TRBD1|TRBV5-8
CASSLTGTVSTDTQYF
TGTGCCAGCAGCTTAACCGGGACAGTCAGCACAGATACGCAGTATTTT
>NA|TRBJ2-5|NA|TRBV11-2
CASSLDWGGSAPLEETQYF
TGTGCCAGCAGCTTAGATTGGGGTGGTAGCGCCCCCTTAGAAGAGACCCAGTACTTC
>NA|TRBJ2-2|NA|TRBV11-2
CASSLQGWTGELFF
TGTGCCAGCAGCTTACAGGGATGGACCGGGGAGCTGTTTTTT
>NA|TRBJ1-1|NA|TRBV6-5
CASTSTGAHTEAFF
TGTGCCAGCACCTCGACGGGAGCACACACTGAAGCTTTCTTT
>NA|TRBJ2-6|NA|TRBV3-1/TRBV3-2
CASNPSGDAGANVLTF
TGTGCCAGCAACCCTTCAGGGGATGCTGGGGCCAACGTCCTGACTTTC
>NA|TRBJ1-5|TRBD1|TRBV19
CASNLRDRSNQPQHF
TGTGCCAGTAACCTCCGGGACAGAAGCAATCAGCCCCAGCATTTT
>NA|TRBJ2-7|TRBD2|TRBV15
CATSKAGGIGEQYF
TGTGCCACCTCTAAGGCGGGGGGCATAGGCGAGCAGTACTTC
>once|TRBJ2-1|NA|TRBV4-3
CASSQDFGVYNEQFF
TGCGCCAGCAGCCAAGATTTCGGGGTTTACAATGAGCAGTTCTTC
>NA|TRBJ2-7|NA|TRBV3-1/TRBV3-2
CASSQDYRSGEQYF
TGTGCCAGCAGCCAAGACTACAGGTCTGGCGAGCAGTACTTC
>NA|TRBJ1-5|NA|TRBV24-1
CATSDLQGNQPQHF
TGTGCCACCAGTGATTTGCAGGGCAATCAGCCCCAGCATTTT
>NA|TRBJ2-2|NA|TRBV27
CASSPYPGANTGELFF
TGTGCCAGCAGTCCCTACCCAGGGGCGAACACCGGGGAGCTGTTTTTT
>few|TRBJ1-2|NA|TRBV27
CASSVAGPNYGYTF
TGTGCCAGCAGTGTAGCAGGGCCAAACTATGGCTACACCTTC
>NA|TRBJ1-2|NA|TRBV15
CATSRGGGGTFGYTF
TGTGCCACCAGCAGAGGAGGGGGTGGTACGTTTGGCTACACCTTC
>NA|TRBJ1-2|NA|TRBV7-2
CASSLAQSNYGYTF
TGTGCCAGCAGCTTAGCACAGAGTAACTATGGCTACACCTTC
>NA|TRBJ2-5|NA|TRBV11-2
CASSRAGSSGETQYF
TGTGCCAGCAGCCGTGCAGGCAGTTCAGGAGAGACCCAGTACTTC
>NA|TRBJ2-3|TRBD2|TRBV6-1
CASSEAGGGPRYF
TGTGCCAGCAGTGAAGCCGGGGGAGGGCCACGGTATTTT
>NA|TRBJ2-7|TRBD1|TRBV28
CASSRGQGLSYEQYF
TGTGCCAGCAGCCGGGGACAGGGTCTCTCCTACGAGCAGTACTTC
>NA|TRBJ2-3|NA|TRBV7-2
CASSPQRHTDTQYF
TGTGCCAGCAGCCCACAGCGGCACACAGATACGCAGTATTTT
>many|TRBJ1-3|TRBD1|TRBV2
CASRSRQGPSGNTIYF
TGTGCCAGCAGATCCCGACAGGGACCCTCTGGAAACACCATATATTTT
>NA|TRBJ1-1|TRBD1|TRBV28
CASSLRGRWTEAFF
TGTGCCAGCAGTTTGAGGGGGCGGTGGACTGAAGCTTTCTTT
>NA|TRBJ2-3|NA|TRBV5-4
CASSFLRSSTDTQYF
TGTGCCAGCAGCTTTCTACGGTCTAGCACAGATACGCAGTATTTT
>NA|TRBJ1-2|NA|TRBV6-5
CASSYYRENYGYTF
TGTGCCAGCAGTTACTATCGAGAGAACTATGGCTACACCTTC
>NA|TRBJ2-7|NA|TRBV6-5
CASSWRGSYEQYF
TGTGCCAGCAGTTGGAGGGGCTCCTACGAGCAGTACTTC
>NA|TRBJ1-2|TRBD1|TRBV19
CASRWDRGDYGYTF
TGTGCCAGCAGGTGGGACAGGGGTGACTATGGCTACACCTTC
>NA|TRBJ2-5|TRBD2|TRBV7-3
CASSLGTSGSLETQYF
TGTGCCAGCAGCCTCGGGACTAGCGGGAGTTTGGAGACCCAGTACTTC
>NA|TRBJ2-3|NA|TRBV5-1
CASRTLGLGTDTQYF
TGCGCCAGCAGAACTCTGGGCCTGGGCACAGATACGCAGTATTTT
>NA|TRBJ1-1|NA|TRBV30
CACMTGRMNTEAFF
TGTGCCTGTATGACAGGCCGCATGAACACTGAAGCTTTCTTT
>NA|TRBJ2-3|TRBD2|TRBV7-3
CASSPRLAGTDTQYF
TGTGCCAGCAGCCCACGGCTAGCGGGCACAGATACGCAGTATTTT
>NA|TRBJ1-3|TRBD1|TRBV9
CASSVVKGTGEWGNTIYF
TGTGCCAGCAGCGTAGTAAAGGGGACAGGGGAGTGGGGAAACACCATATATTTT
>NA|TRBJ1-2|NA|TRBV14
CASSSVSVVGYTF
TGTGCCAGCAGCTCAGTCAGCGTCGTTGGCTACACCTTC
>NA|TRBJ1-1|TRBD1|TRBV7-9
CASSTTGKGPEAFF
TGTGCCAGCAGTACGACAGGGAAGGGGCCTGAAGCTTTCTTT
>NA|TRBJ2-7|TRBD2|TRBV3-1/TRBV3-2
CASSQGPAGGSYEQYF
TGTGCCAGCAGCCAAGGGCCCGCCGGGGGGTCTTACGAGCAGTACTTC
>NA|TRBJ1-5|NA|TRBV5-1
CASSLGENSNQPQHF
TGCGCCAGCAGCTTGGGTGAGAATAGCAATCAGCCCCAGCATTTT
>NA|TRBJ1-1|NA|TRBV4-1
CASSQDYGSPGTEAFF
TGCGCCAGCAGCCAAGATTATGGGAGCCCCGGCACTGAAGCTTTCTTT
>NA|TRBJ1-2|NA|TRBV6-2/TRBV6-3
CASSYPEPGQRRDYGYTF
TGTGCCAGCAGTTACCCGGAGCCGGGACAACGAAGGGACTATGGCTACACCTTC